These T cell receptor beta chains were read from a single sample in a study of blood T cell repertoires in COVID-19. Assay: immunoSEQ multiplex PCR; the TCRdb copy retains only in-frame clones and omits some. The table includes 190,000 or so clones, approximately 91% detected once. The sequenced sample was peripheral blood. All receptors derive from a man in his forties or fifties with acute or convalescent COVID-19. Both conserved end residues are part of each CDR3. The order of the fields is clone size, D gene, J gene, V gene, CDR3 DNA, CDR3 protein. The D gene is left open where the match is weak. A clone size is listed for some rows: how often the clone was seen (once, few, many), or a class if it is expanded.

-	TRBD1	TRBJ2-7	TRBV11-2	TGTGCCAGCAGCTTATTGTCCAGGGGGGAGCAGTACTTC	CASSLLSRGEQYF
-	-	TRBJ1-1	TRBV28	TGTGCCAGCAGTTTTTCGGGGGTACGGGCTTTCTTT	CASSFSGVRAFF
-	-	TRBJ2-1	TRBV7-3	TGTGCCAGCAGTTCCGCGGGGGCCCTTTACAATGAGCAGTTCTTC	CASSSAGALYNEQFF
-	-	TRBJ2-7	TRBV11-1	TGTGCCAGCAGCTTAGGGGCCAGCAGGGACGAGCAGTACTTC	CASSLGASRDEQYF
-	-	TRBJ1-3	TRBV4-2	TGTGCCAGCAGCCAAGAGTTGATTAGGCAGGGGCGATTGAGCTCTGGAAACACCATATATTTT	CASSQELIRQGRLSSGNTIYF
-	-	TRBJ1-1	TRBV6-6	TGTGCCAGCAGTCCCCCGGGAGAAAACACTGAAGCTTTCTTT	CASSPPGENTEAFF
-	TRBD2	TRBJ2-2	TRBV11-3	TGTGCCAGCACCGGACTAGAAAGTCCCGGGGAGCTGTTTTTT	CASTGLESPGELFF
-	-	TRBJ1-6	TRBV27	TGTGCCAGCCAGTTGGGGGGGGTTCGGGCACCCCTCCACTTT	CASQLGGVRAPLHF
-	TRBD2	TRBJ2-2	TRBV14	TGTGCCAGCAGCCTTCGACTAGCGGGGGGCACCGGGGAGCTGTTTTTT	CASSLRLAGGTGELFF
-	TRBD2	TRBJ2-7	TRBV28	TGTGCCAGCAGTTTACTAGCGGGGAGCTACGAGCAGTACTTC	CASSLLAGSYEQYF
-	-	TRBJ1-1	TRBV24-1	TGTGCCACCAGTGAGCGGAAAAACACTGAAGCTTTCTTT	CATSERKNTEAFF
-	-	TRBJ1-5	TRBV21-1	TGTGCCAGCAGCAAAGGGAAATTTCGGGGGTTACAGCCCCAGCATTTT	CASSKGKFRGLQPQHF
-	-	TRBJ1-5	TRBV6-4	TGTGCCAGCAGTGGGCCCCGACATGTAATAAACAATCAGCCCCAGCATTTT	CASSGPRHVINNQPQHF
-	-	TRBJ1-4	TRBV5-4	TGTGCCAGCGGCCCGGGGGGGTATAATGAAAAACTGTTTTTT	CASGPGGYNEKLFF
-	-	TRBJ2-1	TRBV25-1	TGTGCCAGCAGTGACCCGAGCTCCTACAATGAGCAGTTCTTC	CASSDPSSYNEQFF
-	TRBD1	TRBJ1-4	TRBV10-1	TGCGCCAGCAGCTCCGACAGGGACGCTGAAAAACTGTTTTTT	CASSSDRDAEKLFF
-	TRBD2	TRBJ2-2	TRBV25-1	TGTGCCAGCAGTGAACCCGGACTAGCGGGGCGAGCTGGGGAGCTGTTTTTT	CASSEPGLAGRAGELFF
once	-	TRBJ1-6	TRBV5-1	TGCGCCAGCAGCTTAGTTACCGAGGAGCCCCTCCACTTT	CASSLVTEEPLHF
once	-	TRBJ1-2	TRBV6-5	TGTGCCAGCAGCTACGGTTTGGGGTCGGGAGGCTACACCTTC	CASSYGLGSGGYTF
-	-	TRBJ2-7	TRBV25-1	TGTGCCAGCAGTGAAGGGCCTTTCTCCTACGAGCAGTACTTC	CASSEGPFSYEQYF
-	TRBD1	TRBJ1-5	TRBV25-1	TGTGCCAGCAGTGAATCCGAGGGGGCCCTGGATCAGCCCCAGCATTTT	CASSESEGALDQPQHF
-	-	TRBJ1-1	TRBV7-6	TGTGCCAGCAGCCGATCAGGCTCGAGGGGGACTGAAGCTTTCTTT	CASSRSGSRGTEAFF
-	TRBD1	TRBJ1-6	TRBV6-2/TRBV6-3	TGTGCCAGCAGCCGACAGGGCGATTCACCCCTCCACTTT	CASSRQGDSPLHF
-	TRBD2	TRBJ2-1	TRBV6-2/TRBV6-3	TGTGCCAGCAGTTCTCCGGGACTAGCGGGGGGGAGGGGCAATGAGCAGTTCTTC	CASSSPGLAGGRGNEQFF
-	-	TRBJ1-1	TRBV12-3/TRBV12-4	TGTGCCAGCAGCTATTACAGGGTTACTGAAGCTTTCTTT	CASSYYRVTEAFF
-	-	TRBJ1-3	TRBV13	TGTGCCAGCAGCTCAGACACCTCTGGAAACACCATATATTTT	CASSSDTSGNTIYF
-	TRBD1	TRBJ2-7	TRBV6-5	TGTGCCAGCAGACACGACAGGGGGAGCTCCTACGAGCAGTACTTC	CASRHDRGSSYEQYF
once	TRBD1	TRBJ2-7	TRBV11-2	TGTGCCAGCAGCTTAGTCCGGACAGGGGGGTACGAGCAGTACTTC	CASSLVRTGGYEQYF
-	TRBD1	TRBJ1-2	TRBV27	TGTGCCAGCAGTCCTCTAGGACAGGTTAACTATGGCTACACCTTC	CASSPLGQVNYGYTF
-	-	TRBJ2-5	TRBV5-1	TGCGCCAGCAGCTCCTCACTAGGGCAGGGGCAAGAGACCCAGTACTTC	CASSSSLGQGQETQYF
-	TRBD1	TRBJ1-1	TRBV12-3/TRBV12-4	TGTGCCAGCACTAGACAGGGGGCCACTGAAGCTTTCTTT	CASTRQGATEAFF
-	TRBD1	TRBJ1-1	TRBV6-5	TGTGCCAGCAGTTACGCAGGACAGGGGAACACTGAAGCTTTCTTT	CASSYAGQGNTEAFF
-	TRBD1	TRBJ1-5	TRBV2	TGTGCCAGCAGTGTCTTCGGACAGGGAGGCAATCAGCCCCAGCATTTT	CASSVFGQGGNQPQHF
-	TRBD2	TRBJ2-1	TRBV28	TGTGCCAGCAGTCCTACCGTAGCGGGGCCGGACAATGAGCAGTTCTTC	CASSPTVAGPDNEQFF
-	TRBD1	TRBJ1-1	TRBV3-1/TRBV3-2	TGTGCCAGCAGCCAGCTCACAGGGGGGAGCACTGAAGCTTTCTTT	CASSQLTGGSTEAFF
-	-	TRBJ2-2	TRBV21-1	TGTGCCCAAAGGGTGGCTAGCGGCCACACCGGGGAGCTGTTTTTT	CAQRVASGHTGELFF
-	TRBD2	TRBJ2-1	TRBV3-1/TRBV3-2	TGTGCCAGCAGCCACGATCTCCTAACTAGCGGGGGAGACAATGAGCAGTTCTTC	CASSHDLLTSGGDNEQFF
-	TRBD1	TRBJ1-1	TRBV19	TGTGCCAGTATGGTACAGGGGATAAACACTGAAGCTTTCTTT	CASMVQGINTEAFF
-	-	TRBJ1-6	TRBV30	TGTGCCTGGAGTGCAGGGAATTCACCCCTCCACTTT	CAWSAGNSPLHF
-	-	TRBJ2-7	TRBV4-3	TGCGCCAGCAGCCCTGGACGGGGTACCTACGAGCAGTACTTC	CASSPGRGTYEQYF
-	-	TRBJ2-7	TRBV5-1	TGCGCCAGCAGCTTGGATGGGGGCGCCTACGAGCAGTACTTC	CASSLDGGAYEQYF
-	-	TRBJ2-3	TRBV11-2	TGTGCCAGCAGCCCTCGGGGGTCAGCGACAGACAGCACAGATACGCAGTATTTT	CASSPRGSATDSTDTQYF
-	-	TRBJ2-1	TRBV18	TGTGCCAGCTCACGAGTGAGCTCCTACAATGAGCAGTTCTTC	CASSRVSSYNEQFF
-	-	TRBJ1-2	TRBV16	TGTGCCAGCAGCCAATTGGATACAGCAAACTATGGCTACACCTTC	CASSQLDTANYGYTF
-	TRBD2	TRBJ2-5	TRBV14	TGTGCCAGCAGCCAGTACCTAGCGGCCCAAGAGACCCAGTACTTC	CASSQYLAAQETQYF
once	TRBD1	TRBJ1-1	TRBV10-3	TGTGCCATCAGTGAACGGCAGGGGGCTGAAGCTTTCTTT	CAISERQGAEAFF
-	TRBD1	TRBJ2-7	TRBV12-3/TRBV12-4	TGTGCCAGCAAGGGCAGGGGGCACGAGCAGTACTTC	CASKGRGHEQYF
-	-	TRBJ1-3	TRBV10-1	TGCGCCAGCAGCTCTGGGGCAGGATCGCTCGGAAACACCATATATTTT	CASSSGAGSLGNTIYF
-	TRBD1	TRBJ2-2	TRBV5-6	TGTGCCAGCAGCACGACAGGGCCCGGGGAGCTGTTTTTT	CASSTTGPGELFF
-	TRBD1	TRBJ2-7	TRBV19	TGTGCCAGTAGTATAGGAAGACAGGGGAGCTACGAGCAGTACTTC	CASSIGRQGSYEQYF
-	TRBD1	TRBJ1-1	TRBV18	TGTGCCAGCTCACCGACAGGGGGATCTGAAGCTTTCTTT	CASSPTGGSEAFF
-	-	TRBJ1-5	TRBV19	TGTGCCAGTAGTATAGTGATGGACAGTAGCAATCAGCCCCAGCATTTT	CASSIVMDSSNQPQHF
-	TRBD1	TRBJ1-3	TRBV6-5	TGTGCCAGCAGTTTATGGACAGGGGCAAACACCATATATTTT	CASSLWTGANTIYF
-	TRBD1	TRBJ2-3	TRBV4-2	TGTGCCAGCAGCCAAGCGGGACAGGACACAGATACGCAGTATTTT	CASSQAGQDTDTQYF
-	-	TRBJ1-3	TRBV10-3	TGTGCCATCAGTGTCCGAGGGTCAAAGGGAAACACCATATATTTT	CAISVRGSKGNTIYF
-	-	TRBJ2-7	TRBV6-2/TRBV6-3	TGTGCCAGCAGTTACCAGGTCCTACACTACGAGCAGTACTTC	CASSYQVLHYEQYF
-	TRBD1	TRBJ1-2	TRBV7-2	TGTGCCAGCAGCTCGGACAGGGTGTACGGCTACACCTTC	CASSSDRVYGYTF
-	TRBD2	TRBJ2-1	TRBV4-1	TGCGCCAGCAGCCAAGTAGCGGGGGTGGGGGATGAGCAGTTCTTC	CASSQVAGVGDEQFF
-	TRBD1	TRBJ1-2	TRBV7-2	TGTGCCAGCAGCTTAGGAGACAGGGATGGCGGCTACACCTTC	CASSLGDRDGGYTF
-	-	TRBJ2-1	TRBV1	TGCACCCTCGATGCGGGGGGGGAGCCCCTTCCCTACAATGAGCAGTTCTTC	CTLDAGGEPLPYNEQFF